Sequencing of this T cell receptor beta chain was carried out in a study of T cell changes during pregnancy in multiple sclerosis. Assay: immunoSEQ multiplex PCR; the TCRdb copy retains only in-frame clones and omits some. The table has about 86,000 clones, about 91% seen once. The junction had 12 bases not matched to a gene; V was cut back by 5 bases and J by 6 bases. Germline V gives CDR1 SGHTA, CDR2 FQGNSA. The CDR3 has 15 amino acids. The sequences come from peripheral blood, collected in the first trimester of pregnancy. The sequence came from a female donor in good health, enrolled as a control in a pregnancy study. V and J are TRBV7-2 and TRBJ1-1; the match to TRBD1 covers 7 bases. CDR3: CASSRQSNQGAEAFF. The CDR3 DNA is TGTGCCAGCAGCCGACAGTCCAACCAGGGGGCTGAAGCTTTCTTT.